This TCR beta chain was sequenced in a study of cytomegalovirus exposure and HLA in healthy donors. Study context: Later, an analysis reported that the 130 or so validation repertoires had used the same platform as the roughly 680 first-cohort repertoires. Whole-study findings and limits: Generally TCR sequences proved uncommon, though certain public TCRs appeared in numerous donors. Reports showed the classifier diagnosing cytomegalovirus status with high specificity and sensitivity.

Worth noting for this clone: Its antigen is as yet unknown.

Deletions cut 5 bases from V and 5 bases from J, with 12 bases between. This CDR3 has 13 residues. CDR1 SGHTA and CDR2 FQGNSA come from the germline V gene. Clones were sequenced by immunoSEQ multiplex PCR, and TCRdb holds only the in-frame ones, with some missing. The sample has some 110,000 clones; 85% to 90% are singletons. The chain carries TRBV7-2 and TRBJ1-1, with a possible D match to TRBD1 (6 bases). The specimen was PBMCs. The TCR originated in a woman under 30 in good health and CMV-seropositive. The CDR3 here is CASSVTGRTEAFF. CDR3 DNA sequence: TGTGCCAGCAGCGTGACAGGTAGGACTGAAGCTTTCTTT.